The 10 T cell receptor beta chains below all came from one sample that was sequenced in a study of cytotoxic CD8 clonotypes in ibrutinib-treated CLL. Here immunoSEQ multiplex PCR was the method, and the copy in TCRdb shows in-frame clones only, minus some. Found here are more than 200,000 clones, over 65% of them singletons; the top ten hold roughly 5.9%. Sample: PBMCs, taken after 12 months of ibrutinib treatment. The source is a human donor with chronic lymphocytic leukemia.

In nucleotides, the CDR3 is TGTGCCAGCCGGGGAGCGAGGGGGGGGAAGGAATACGAGCAGTACTTC. It encodes CASRGARGGKEYEQYF. V and J are TRBV7-8 and TRBJ2-7; tentative D call: TRBD2 (7 bases). This CDR3 is 16 amino acids long. The ends were cut back, 8 bases at V and 4 bases at J, with 24 bases in the middle. Germline loops: CDR1 SGHVS, CDR2 FQNEAQ.

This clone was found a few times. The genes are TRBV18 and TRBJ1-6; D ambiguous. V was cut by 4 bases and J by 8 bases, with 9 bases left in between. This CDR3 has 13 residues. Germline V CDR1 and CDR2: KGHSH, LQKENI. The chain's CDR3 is CASSRDGDSPLHF. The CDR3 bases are TGTGCCAGCTCACGAGATGGGGATTCACCCCTCCACTTT.

CDR3 residues: CASGLSRGYNEQFF. The CDR3 DNA is TGTGCCAGCGGACTATCCCGGGGGTACAATGAGCAGTTCTTC. This chain connects TRBV6-5 to TRBJ2-1, with D tentatively TRBD2 (6 bases). Trimming took 8 bases from V and 4 from J, leaving 15 bases between them. Germline lookup yields CDR1 MNHEY and CDR2 SVGAGI. The CDR3 spans 14 residues.

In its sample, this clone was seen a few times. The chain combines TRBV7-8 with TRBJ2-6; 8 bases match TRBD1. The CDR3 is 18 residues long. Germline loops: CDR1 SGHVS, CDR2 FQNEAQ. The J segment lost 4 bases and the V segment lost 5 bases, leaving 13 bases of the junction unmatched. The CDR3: CASSRGQGAIPGANVLTF. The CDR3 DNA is TGTGCCAGCAGCAGAGGTCAGGGGGCAATTCCCGGGGCCAACGTCCTGACTTTC.

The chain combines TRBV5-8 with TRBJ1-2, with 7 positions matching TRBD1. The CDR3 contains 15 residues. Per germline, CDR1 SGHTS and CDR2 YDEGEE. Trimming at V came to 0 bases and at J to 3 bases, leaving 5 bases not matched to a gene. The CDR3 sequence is CASSLDGQAYYGYTF. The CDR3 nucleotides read TGTGCCAGCAGCTTGGACGGACAGGCTTACTATGGCTACACCTTC.

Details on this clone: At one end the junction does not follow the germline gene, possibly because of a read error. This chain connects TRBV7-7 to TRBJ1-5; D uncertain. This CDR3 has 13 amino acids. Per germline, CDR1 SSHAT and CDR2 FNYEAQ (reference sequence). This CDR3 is CASSLVRLQPQHF. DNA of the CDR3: TGTGCTAGCAGCTTAGTAAGGCTCCAGCCCCAGCATTTT.

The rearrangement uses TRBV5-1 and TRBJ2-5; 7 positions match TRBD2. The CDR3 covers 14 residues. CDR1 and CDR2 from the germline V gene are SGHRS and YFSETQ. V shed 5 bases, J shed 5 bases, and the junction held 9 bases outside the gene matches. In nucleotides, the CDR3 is TGCGCCAGCAGGCCCAGCGGGGCCGGGGAGACCCAGTACTTC. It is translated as CASRPSGAGETQYF.

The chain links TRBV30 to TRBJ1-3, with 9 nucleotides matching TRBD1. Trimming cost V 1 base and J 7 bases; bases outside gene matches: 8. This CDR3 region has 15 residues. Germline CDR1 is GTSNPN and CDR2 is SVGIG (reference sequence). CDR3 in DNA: TGTGCCTGGAGTGCGGACAGGGGAATTTACAACACCATATATTTT. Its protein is CAWSADRGIYNTIYF. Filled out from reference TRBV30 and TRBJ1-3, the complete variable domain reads SQTIHQWPATLVQPVGSPLSLECTVEGTSNPNLYWYRQAAGRGLQLLFYSVGIGQISSEVPQNLSASRPQDRQFILSSKKLLLSDSGFYLCAWSADRGIYNTIYFGEGSWLTVV.

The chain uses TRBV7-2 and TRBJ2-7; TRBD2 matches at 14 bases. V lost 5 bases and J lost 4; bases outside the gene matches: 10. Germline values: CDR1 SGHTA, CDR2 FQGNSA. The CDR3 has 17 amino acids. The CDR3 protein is CASSPGGTSGSRYEQYF. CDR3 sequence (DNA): TGTGCCAGCAGCCCGGGAGGGACTAGCGGGAGTCGGTACGAGCAGTACTTC.

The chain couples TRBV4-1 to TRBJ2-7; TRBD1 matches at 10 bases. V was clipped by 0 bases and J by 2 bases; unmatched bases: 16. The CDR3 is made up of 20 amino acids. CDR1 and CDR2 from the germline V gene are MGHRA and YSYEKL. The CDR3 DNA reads TGCGCCAGCAGCCAAGAAGGACTCGGCGCGGGGACAGGGGCCCCCTACGAGCAGTACTTC. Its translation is CASSQEGLGAGTGAPYEQYF.